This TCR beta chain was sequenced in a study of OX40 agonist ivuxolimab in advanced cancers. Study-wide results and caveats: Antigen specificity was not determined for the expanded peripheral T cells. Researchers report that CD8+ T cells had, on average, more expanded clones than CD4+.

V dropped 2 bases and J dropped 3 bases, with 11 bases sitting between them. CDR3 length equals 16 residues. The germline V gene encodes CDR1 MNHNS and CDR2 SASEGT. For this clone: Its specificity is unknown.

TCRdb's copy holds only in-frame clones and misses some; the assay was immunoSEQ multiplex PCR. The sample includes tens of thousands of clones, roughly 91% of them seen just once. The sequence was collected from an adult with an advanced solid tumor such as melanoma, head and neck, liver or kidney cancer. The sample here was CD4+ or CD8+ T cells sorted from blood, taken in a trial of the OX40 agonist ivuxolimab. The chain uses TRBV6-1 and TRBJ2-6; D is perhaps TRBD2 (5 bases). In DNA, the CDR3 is TGTGCCAGCAGTGAAAAGCCGGGAATTGGGGCCAACGTCCTGACTTTC. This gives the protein CASSEKPGIGANVLTF.